The clone carrying this T cell receptor (beta chain) has only a few counts. This entry is derived from a study of blood T cell repertoires in COVID-19. The overall study: Samples taken during acute and convalescent COVID-19 were collected in the United States, Italy and Spain.

In the study's own analysis: Amplification of reference gene primers provided the estimated nucleated cell counts. Using immunoSEQ multiplex PCR, the repertoire was profiled, and TCRdb retains in-frame clones only, with some absent. The D gene and trimming were derived from the DNA, and the V and J assignments and clone size from that table. This table has about 59,000 clones, about 80% appearing once. Germline loops: CDR1 SGDLS, CDR2 YYNGEE. Trimming removed 0 bases from V and 10 bases from J, with 17 bases in between. CDR3 length: 16 residues. Material: peripheral blood. The receptor was isolated from a woman aged 80 or over with acute or convalescent COVID-19. The V and J genes are TRBV9 and TRBJ1-6, with D maybe TRBD1 (5 bases). Written as DNA, the CDR3 is TGTGCCAGCAGCGTAGCGGGGGGGTCTCGGGGGTCACCCCTCCACTTT. As protein: CASSVAGGSRGSPLHF.